The 14 T cell receptor beta chains below come from one sample, sequenced in a study of human T cells and chemical hapten exposure. Using its own MiXCR run on the RACE reads, TCRdb lists one record per CDR3 protein. The sample carries more than 300,000 distinct CDR3 sequences, 5.5% recorded once. Indicated time point: pre-sensitization, week 0. Treatment denoted: therapeutic diphenylcyclopropenone sensitization with weekly scalp DPC. The sequencing used whole blood, collected in connection with sensitization to the hapten diphenylcyclopropenone (DPC). The source is a woman between 18 and 29 years old with alopecia areata. Some clones in this sample may be carry-over from other donors' samples.

The chain has TRBV18 and TRBJ1-5; no clear D gene. This CDR3 is built from 14 residues. V lost 3 bases and J 4 bases, leaving 10 bases between the germline ends. Germline V gene lookup returns CDR1 KGHSH and CDR2 LQKENI. The CDR3 reads CASSPGFDNQPQHF. In DNA form, the CDR3 reads TGTGCCAGCTCACCGGGTTTCGATAATCAGCCCCAGCATTTT.

A few counts support this clonotype. The chain links TRBV9 to TRBJ2-2; no clear D. This CDR3 region has 15 residues. CDR1 is SGDLS, CDR2 YYNGEE, per germline. Trimming shortened V by 0 bases and J by 1 base, and 7 bases separated the two germline ends. The CDR3 nucleotides read TGTGCCAGCAGCGTAGCTACGGAGAACACCGGGGAGCTGTTTTTT. The encoded protein is CASSVATENTGELFF.

In this sample, this clonotype turned up many times. This rearrangement joins TRBV7-6 to TRBJ2-1; D may be TRBD1 or TRBD2 (5 bases each). CDR1 and CDR2 (germline): SGHVS, FNYEAQ. This CDR3 has 16 residues. V lost 5 bases, J lost 8 bases, and 22 bases lay in between. CDR3 bases: TGTGCCAGCAGCCTTCTCGTCCGGGACCGTTACCATGAGCAGTTCTTC. This translates into CASSLLVRDRYHEQFF.

This clonotype was seen repeatedly, ten times or more. The rearrangement uses TRBV20-1 and TRBJ1-6; tentative D call: TRBD1 (6 bases). CDR3 size: 15 residues. In germline, CDR1 is DFQATT, CDR2 SNEGSKA (reference sequence). The V gene lost 6 bases and the J gene lost 9 bases, with 21 bases spanning the gap. CDR3 loop: CSALVGGGESSPLHF. The CDR3 DNA sequence: TGCAGTGCCTTAGTGGGAGGGGGGGAAAGTTCACCCCTCCACTTT.

This clonotype was detected a few times. V and J are TRBV5-1 and TRBJ1-1; possibly TRBD1 for D (6 bases). Trimming removed 1 base from V and 4 bases from J, with 11 bases in between. The CDR3 is made up of 14 amino acids. Per germline, CDR1 SGHRS and CDR2 YFSETQ. The CDR3 DNA is TGCGCCAGCAGCTTGCAGGGGCGCGTCACTGAAGCTTTCTTT. Its translation is CASSLQGRVTEAFF.

This clonotype was seen a few times. The V and J genes are TRBV4-2 and TRBJ2-3; 11 bases agree with TRBD2. The CDR3 has 16 residues. Germline CDR1 is LGHNA and CDR2 is YNFKEQ. J gave up 2 bases and V 4 bases, and 5 bases lay outside the gene matches. CDR3 nucleotides: TGTGCCAGCAGCCCATCACTAGCGGGGGACACAGATACGCAGTATTTT. This gives the protein CASSPSLAGDTDTQYF.

Ten or more counts support this clonotype. The chain uses TRBV6-2 or TRBV6-3 and TRBJ1-5; 8 bases align to TRBD1. V lost 2 bases and J lost 4; bases outside the gene matches: 13. Per the germline V gene, CDR1 is MNHEY and CDR2 is SVGEGT. There are 18 residues in the CDR3. The CDR3 DNA sequence: TGTGCCAGCAGTTACAATCGACCACAGGGGGTCGGGAATCAGCCCCAGCATTTT. It translates to CASSYNRPQGVGNQPQHF.

This clonotype was observed once. The rearrangement uses TRBV7-3 and TRBJ2-4; D gene unclear. The V and J ends lost 0 bases and 5 bases respectively, with 5 bases between them. Germline loops: CDR1 SGHTA, CDR2 FQGTGA. The length of the CDR3 is 13 residues. DNA of the CDR3: TGTGCCAGCAGCTTAACGTTGCAAAACATTCAGTACTTC. Translating it yields CASSLTLQNIQYF.

The rearrangement links TRBV12-3 or TRBV12-4 to TRBJ2-5, with 7 positions matching TRBD1. J was trimmed by 3 bases and V by 6 bases; bases with no gene match: 7. The CDR3 covers 14 residues. CDR3 sequence reads: CASSRSGTEETQYF. CDR3 nucleotide sequence: TGTGCCAGCAGCCGATCTGGGACAGAAGAGACCCAGTACTTC.

The V and J genes are TRBV2 and TRBJ2-1; TRBD2 agrees at 11 bases. The V and J ends lost 6 bases and 4 bases, in that order; junction bases with no gene match: 5. The CDR3 has 15 residues. Germline lookup yields CDR1 SNHLY and CDR2 FYNNEI. CDR3 in DNA: TGTGCCAGCAGGATGACTAGCGGGGCGTACAATGAGCAGTTCTTC. Its translation is CASRMTSGAYNEQFF.

This clonotype was observed at least ten times. This chain links TRBV2 with TRBJ2-3; D might be TRBD2 (6 bases). Trimming pared 4 bases from V and 2 bases from J, leaving 7 bases between. CDR3 length equals 13 residues. The germline gives CDR1 SNHLY, CDR2 FYNNEI. CDR3 coding DNA: TGTGCCAGCAGTGGGGACTTCACAGATACGCAGTATTTT. This codes for CASSGDFTDTQYF.

This clonotype showed up just a few times. The chain couples TRBV29-1 to TRBJ1-1; D uncertain. This CDR3 comprises 12 residues. The V gene lost 4 bases and the J gene lost 6 bases, with 12 bases spanning the gap. Germline CDR1 SQVTM, CDR2 ANQGSEA. The CDR3 protein is CSVAEGYPEAFF. CDR3 bases: TGCAGCGTTGCGGAGGGCTACCCTGAAGCTTTCTTT. Supplemented by reference TRBV29-1 and TRBJ1-1, the full variable domain reads SAVISQKPSRDICQRGTSLTIQCQVDSQVTMMFWYRQQPGQSLTLIATANQGSEATYESGFVIDKFPISRPNLTFSTLTVSNMSPEDSSIYLCSVAEGYPEAFFGQGTRLTVV.

This clonotype was seen repeatedly, ten times or more. V gene TRBV4-3 combines with J gene TRBJ2-3; D not certain. V lost 3 bases and J 1 base, leaving 17 bases between the germline ends. The CDR3 has 17 residues. CDR1 LGHNA and CDR2 YSLEER come from the germline V gene. The CDR3 coding sequence is TGCGCCAGCAGCCATGGACCGGGCCGAACTGGCACAGATACGCAGTATTTT. The encoded protein is CASSHGPGRTGTDTQYF.

The table lists this clonotype with many counts. J is TRBJ1-1 and V is TRBV2; 7 bases agree with TRBD1. The CDR3 is made up of 12 amino acids. Germline V gene data show CDR1 as SNHLY and CDR2 as FYNNEI. V lost 6 bases and J lost 3; bases outside the gene matches: 1. The CDR3 DNA is TGTGCCAGCAGACAGGGGCACACTGAAGCTTTCTTT. It translates to CASRQGHTEAFF.